A selection of T cell receptor beta chains follows, all from one sample in a study of cytomegalovirus exposure and HLA in healthy donors. The method was immunoSEQ multiplex PCR; TCRdb's version includes in-frame clones alone and lacks a portion of them. This repertoire shows about 94,000 clones, 7.6% found once; its top ten account for 2.3%. Sequencing was done on a sample of PBMCs. The receptors were sampled from a man aged 45 to 65 in good health and CMV-seronegative. The CDR3 runs from the conserved cysteine through the conserved F or W. Each record gives: J gene, V gene, clone size, CDR3 length, D gene, CDR3 protein, CDR3 DNA. A D gene is named only where the DNA matches it firmly. A row's size may be missing; if present it is once, few, many or a size class.

j_call: TRBJ2-5
v_call: TRBV20-1
clone_size: few
cdr3_length: 11
d_call: -
cdr3_aa: CSARILETQYF
cdr3_nt: TGCAGTGCTAGAATCTTAGAGACCCAGTACTTC

j_call: TRBJ2-5
v_call: TRBV28
clone_size: -
cdr3_length: 13
d_call: TRBD2
cdr3_aa: CASSPGGKETQYF
cdr3_nt: TGTGCCAGCAGTCCCGGGGGGAAAGAGACCCAGTACTTC

j_call: TRBJ1-1
v_call: TRBV10-3
clone_size: -
cdr3_length: 13
d_call: TRBD1
cdr3_aa: CAISGTGGIEAFF
cdr3_nt: TGTGCCATCAGCGGGACAGGGGGCATTGAAGCTTTCTTT

j_call: TRBJ2-2
v_call: TRBV11-2
clone_size: -
cdr3_length: 16
d_call: TRBD2
cdr3_aa: CASSISGLALTGELFF
cdr3_nt: TGTGCCAGCAGCATATCGGGACTAGCGTTGACCGGGGAGCTGTTTTTT

j_call: TRBJ2-3
v_call: TRBV28
clone_size: few
cdr3_length: 13
d_call: -
cdr3_aa: CALAGLDTDTQYF
cdr3_nt: TGCGCCCTGGCGGGCCTGGACACAGATACGCAGTATTTT

j_call: TRBJ2-1
v_call: TRBV30
clone_size: -
cdr3_length: 15
d_call: TRBD2
cdr3_aa: CAWTQRGSSYNEQFF
cdr3_nt: TGTGCCTGGACCCAGCGGGGGAGCTCCTACAATGAGCAGTTCTTC

j_call: TRBJ1-2
v_call: TRBV7-9
clone_size: once
cdr3_length: 16
d_call: -
cdr3_aa: CASSPAGADTNYGYTF
cdr3_nt: TGTGCCAGCAGCCCAGCAGGGGCCGATACTAACTATGGCTACACCTTC

j_call: TRBJ2-7
v_call: TRBV28
clone_size: few
cdr3_length: 12
d_call: -
cdr3_aa: CASSLDYGEQYF
cdr3_nt: TGTGCCAGCAGTTTAGACTACGGGGAGCAGTACTTC

j_call: TRBJ1-4
v_call: TRBV6-5
clone_size: few
cdr3_length: 14
d_call: TRBD1
cdr3_aa: CASSFRGFNEKLFF
cdr3_nt: TGTGCCAGCAGTTTCAGGGGGTTTAATGAAAAACTGTTTTTT

j_call: TRBJ2-1
v_call: TRBV10-3
clone_size: few
cdr3_length: 14
d_call: -
cdr3_aa: CAISEKPGGDEQFF
cdr3_nt: TGTGCCATCAGTGAGAAACCCGGCGGGGATGAGCAGTTCTTC

j_call: TRBJ2-7
v_call: TRBV14
clone_size: few
cdr3_length: 15
d_call: -
cdr3_aa: CASSQGLYGGHEQYF
cdr3_nt: TGTGCCAGCAGCCAAGGCCTGTATGGAGGCCACGAGCAGTACTTC

j_call: TRBJ1-5
v_call: TRBV28
clone_size: few
cdr3_length: 14
d_call: -
cdr3_aa: CASSWGTPYQPQHF
cdr3_nt: TGTGCCAGCAGCTGGGGGACACCCTATCAGCCCCAGCATTTT

j_call: TRBJ2-3
v_call: TRBV28
clone_size: few
cdr3_length: 13
d_call: TRBD1
cdr3_aa: CASTGQAGDTQYF
cdr3_nt: TGTGCCAGCACAGGACAGGCAGGAGATACGCAGTATTTT

j_call: TRBJ1-2
v_call: TRBV7-9
clone_size: -
cdr3_length: 12
d_call: -
cdr3_aa: CASSLNSYGYTF
cdr3_nt: TGTGCCAGCAGCTTAAACAGCTATGGCTACACCTTC

j_call: TRBJ2-1
v_call: TRBV4-1
clone_size: few
cdr3_length: 17
d_call: TRBD2
cdr3_aa: CASSHNIAGGPNNEQFF
cdr3_nt: TGCGCCAGCAGCCACAATATAGCGGGAGGGCCAAACAATGAGCAGTTCTTC

j_call: TRBJ1-6
v_call: TRBV6-5
clone_size: few
cdr3_length: 15
d_call: -
cdr3_aa: CASSYRAGIGSPLHF
cdr3_nt: TGTGCCAGCAGTTACAGGGCGGGGATTGGGTCACCCCTCCACTTT

j_call: TRBJ1-1
v_call: TRBV5-1
clone_size: -
cdr3_length: 15
d_call: -
cdr3_aa: CASSPSGNSPTEAFF
cdr3_nt: TGCGCCAGCAGCCCCTCAGGGAACTCTCCCACTGAAGCTTTCTTT

j_call: TRBJ2-2
v_call: TRBV25-1
clone_size: -
cdr3_length: 17
d_call: TRBD1
cdr3_aa: CASSELSGQGNTGELFF
cdr3_nt: TGTGCCAGCAGTGAACTCTCGGGACAGGGGAACACCGGGGAGCTGTTTTTT

j_call: TRBJ1-6
v_call: TRBV27
clone_size: few
cdr3_length: 15
d_call: -
cdr3_aa: CASSLEGLGGSPLHF
cdr3_nt: TGTGCCAGCAGTTTAGAGGGCCTGGGTGGTTCACCCCTCCACTTT